The sequence of this T cell receptor beta chain was determined in a study of cytomegalovirus exposure and HLA in healthy donors. Whole-study findings and limits: There were over 150 TCR beta chains listed as cytomegalovirus-associated. Later on, a genetic analysis was performed. It linked a missense variant in DCLRE1C with V- and J-gene trimming of TCR beta.

Regarding this clone: Its antigen is currently unknown.

Trimming took 8 bases from V and 3 from J; bases not matched to a gene: 13. Germline loops: CDR1 SGHVS, CDR2 FNYEAQ. This CDR3 is 17 amino acids long. In the PCR, 60 Vbeta and 13 Jbeta primers were used. Only in-frame clones appear in the TCRdb table, and some are missing; sequencing was by immunoSEQ multiplex PCR. The data contain some 140,000 clones, approximately 87% of them singletons. This clonotype was obtained from a woman aged 25 to 45 in good health and CMV-seronegative. The J gene is TRBJ2-7, the V gene TRBV7-6, with TRBD2 matching 13 bases. Sequenced: PBMCs. CDR3 DNA sequence: TGTGCCAGCCGGAAGGGGACTAGCGGGGAGTCCTTCTACGAGCAGTACTTC. Translation: CASRKGTSGESFYEQYF.